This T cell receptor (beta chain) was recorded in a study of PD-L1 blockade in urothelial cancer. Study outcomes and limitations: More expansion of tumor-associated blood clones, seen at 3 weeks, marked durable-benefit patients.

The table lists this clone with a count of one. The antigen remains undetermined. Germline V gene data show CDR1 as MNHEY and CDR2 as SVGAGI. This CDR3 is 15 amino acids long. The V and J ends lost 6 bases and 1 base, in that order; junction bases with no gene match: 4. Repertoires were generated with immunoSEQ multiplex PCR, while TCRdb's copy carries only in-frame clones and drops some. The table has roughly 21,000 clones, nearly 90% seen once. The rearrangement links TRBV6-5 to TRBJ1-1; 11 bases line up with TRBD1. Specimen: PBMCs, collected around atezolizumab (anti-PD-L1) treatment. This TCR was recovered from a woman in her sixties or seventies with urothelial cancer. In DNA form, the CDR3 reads TGTGCCAGCAGGTGGACAGGGGGCGAGAACACTGAAGCTTTCTTT. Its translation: CASRWTGGENTEAFF.